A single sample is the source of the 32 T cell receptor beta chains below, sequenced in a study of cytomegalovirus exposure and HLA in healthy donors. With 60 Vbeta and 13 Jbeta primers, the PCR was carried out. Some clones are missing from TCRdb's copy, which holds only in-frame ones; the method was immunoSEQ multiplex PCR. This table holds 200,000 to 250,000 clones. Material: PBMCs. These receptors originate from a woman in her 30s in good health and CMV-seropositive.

This chain's CDR3 is CASSGEGQGFNEQYF. CDR3 coding DNA: TGCGCCAGCAGCGGAGAAGGACAGGGTTTCAACGAGCAGTACTTC. V usage is TRBV4-1 and J usage is TRBJ2-7, with 8 nucleotides matching TRBD1. From germline, CDR1 is MGHRA and CDR2 YSYEKL. The CDR3 totals 15 residues. V shed 5 bases, J shed 5 bases, and the junction held 11 bases outside the gene matches.

For the CDR3, the DNA is TGTGCCAGCAGTTCCCCAGGTGGTGTCGGAGCTTTCTTT. It specifies CASSSPGGVGAFF. The chain recombines TRBV28 with TRBJ1-1; D is undetermined. Germline CDR1 reads MDHEN; CDR2 reads SYDVKM. This CDR3 contains 13 residues. The V gene lost 4 bases and the J gene lost 10 bases, with 16 bases spanning the gap.

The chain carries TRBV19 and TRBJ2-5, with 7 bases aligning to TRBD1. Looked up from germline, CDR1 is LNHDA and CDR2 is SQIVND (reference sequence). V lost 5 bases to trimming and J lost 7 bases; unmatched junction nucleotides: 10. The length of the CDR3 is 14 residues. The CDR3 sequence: CASSPGTDSRTQYF. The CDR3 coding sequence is TGTGCCAGTAGTCCCGGGACAGACTCACGGACCCAGTACTTC.

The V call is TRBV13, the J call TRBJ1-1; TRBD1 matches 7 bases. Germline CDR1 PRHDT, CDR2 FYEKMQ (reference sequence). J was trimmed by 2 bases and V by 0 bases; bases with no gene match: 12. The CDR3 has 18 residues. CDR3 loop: CASSLGFGGRGANTEAFF. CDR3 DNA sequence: TGTGCCAGCAGCTTAGGGTTCGGTGGCAGGGGGGCAAACACTGAAGCTTTCTTT.

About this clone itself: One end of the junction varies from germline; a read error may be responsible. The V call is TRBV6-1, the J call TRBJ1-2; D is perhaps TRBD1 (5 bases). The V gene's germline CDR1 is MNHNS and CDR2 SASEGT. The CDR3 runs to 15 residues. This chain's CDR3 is CASSEAGRDLSSRAF. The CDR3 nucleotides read TGTGCCAGCAGTGAAGCGGGCAGGGATCTAAGCTCCCGCGCCTTC.

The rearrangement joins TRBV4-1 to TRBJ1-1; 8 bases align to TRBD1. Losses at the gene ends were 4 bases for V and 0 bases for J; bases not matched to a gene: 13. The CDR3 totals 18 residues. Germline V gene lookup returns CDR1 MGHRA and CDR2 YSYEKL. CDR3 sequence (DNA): TGCGCCAGCAGCCGATATACGGGACAGGAGACTTTGAACACTGAAGCTTTCTTT. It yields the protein CASSRYTGQETLNTEAFF.

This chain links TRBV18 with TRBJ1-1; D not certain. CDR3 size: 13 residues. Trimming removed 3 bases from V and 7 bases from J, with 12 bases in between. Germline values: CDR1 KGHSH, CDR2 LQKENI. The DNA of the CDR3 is TGTGCCAGCTCACCGGCGGCAGTCCATGAAGCTTTCTTT. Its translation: CASSPAAVHEAFF.

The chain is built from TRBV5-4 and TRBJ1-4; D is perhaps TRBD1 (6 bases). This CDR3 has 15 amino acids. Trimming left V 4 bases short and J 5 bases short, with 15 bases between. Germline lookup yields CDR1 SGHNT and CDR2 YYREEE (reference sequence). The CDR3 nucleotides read TGTGCCAGCAGCGTAACGACAGGCCCAAATGAAAAACTGTTTTTT. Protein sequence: CASSVTTGPNEKLFF.

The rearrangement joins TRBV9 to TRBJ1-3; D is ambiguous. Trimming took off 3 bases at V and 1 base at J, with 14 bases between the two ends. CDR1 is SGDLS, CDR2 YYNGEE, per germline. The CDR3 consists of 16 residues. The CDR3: CASSAGSTVSGNTIYF. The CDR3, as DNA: TGTGCCAGCAGCGCCGGTTCCACGGTGTCTGGAAACACCATATATTTT. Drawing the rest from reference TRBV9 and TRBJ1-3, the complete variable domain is DSGVTQTPKHLITATGQRVTLRCSPRSGDLSVYWYQQSLDQGLQFLIQYYNGEERAKGNILERFSAQQFPDLHSELNLSSLELGDSALYFCASSAGSTVSGNTIYFGEGSWLTVV.

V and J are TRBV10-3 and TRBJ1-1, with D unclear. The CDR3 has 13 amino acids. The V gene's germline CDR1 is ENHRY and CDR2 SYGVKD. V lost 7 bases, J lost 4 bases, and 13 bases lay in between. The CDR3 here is CAITPGFGTEAFF. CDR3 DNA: TGTGCCATCACGCCGGGTTTCGGCACTGAAGCTTTCTTT.

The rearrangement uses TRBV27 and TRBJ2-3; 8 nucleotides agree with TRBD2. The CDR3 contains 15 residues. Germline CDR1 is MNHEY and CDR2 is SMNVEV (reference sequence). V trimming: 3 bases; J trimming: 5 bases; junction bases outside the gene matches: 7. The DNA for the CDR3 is TGTGCCAGCAGTTTTGCGCTAGCGGGTGTAGATACGCAGTATTTT. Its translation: CASSFALAGVDTQYF.

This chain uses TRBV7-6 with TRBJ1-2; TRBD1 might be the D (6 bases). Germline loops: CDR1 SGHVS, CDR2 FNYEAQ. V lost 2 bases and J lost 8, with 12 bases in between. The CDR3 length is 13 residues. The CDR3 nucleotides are TGTGCCAGCAGCTTAACAGGGTCGAAAGGCTACACCTTC. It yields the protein CASSLTGSKGYTF.

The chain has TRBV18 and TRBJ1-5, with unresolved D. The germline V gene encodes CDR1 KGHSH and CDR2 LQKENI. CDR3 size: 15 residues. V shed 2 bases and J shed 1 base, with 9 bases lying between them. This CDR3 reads CASSPVTVSNQPQHF. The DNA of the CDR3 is TGTGCCAGCTCACCAGTAACAGTAAGCAATCAGCCCCAGCATTTT.

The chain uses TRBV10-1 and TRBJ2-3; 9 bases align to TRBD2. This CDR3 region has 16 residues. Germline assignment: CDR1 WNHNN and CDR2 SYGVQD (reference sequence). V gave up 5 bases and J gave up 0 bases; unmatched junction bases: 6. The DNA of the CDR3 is TGCGCCAGCAGTCCTTATAGCGGGAGCAGCACAGATACGCAGTATTTT. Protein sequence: CASSPYSGSSTDTQYF.

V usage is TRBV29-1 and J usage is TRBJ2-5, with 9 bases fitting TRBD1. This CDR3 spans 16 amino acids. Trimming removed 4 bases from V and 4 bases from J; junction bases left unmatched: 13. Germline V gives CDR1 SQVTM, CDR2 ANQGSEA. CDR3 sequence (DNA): TGCAGCGTTGTGCCACCCCGGGACAGGGATTCAGAGACCCAGTACTTC. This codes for CSVVPPRDRDSETQYF.

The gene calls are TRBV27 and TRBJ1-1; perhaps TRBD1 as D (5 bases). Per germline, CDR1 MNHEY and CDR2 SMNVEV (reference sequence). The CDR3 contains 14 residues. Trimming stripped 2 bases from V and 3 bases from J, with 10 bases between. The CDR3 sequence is CASSLQGWDTEAFF. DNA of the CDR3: TGTGCCAGCAGTTTACAGGGATGGGACACTGAAGCTTTCTTT.

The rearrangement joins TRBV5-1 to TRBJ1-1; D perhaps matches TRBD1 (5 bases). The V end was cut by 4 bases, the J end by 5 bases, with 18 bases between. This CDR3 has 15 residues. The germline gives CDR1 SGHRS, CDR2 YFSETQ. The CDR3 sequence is CASSQQPGLNTEAFF. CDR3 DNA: TGCGCCAGCAGCCAGCAACCAGGGCTAAATACTGAAGCTTTCTTT. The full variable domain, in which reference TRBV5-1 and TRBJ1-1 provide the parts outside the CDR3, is KAGVTQTPRYLIKTRGQQVTLSCSPISGHRSVSWYQQTPGQGLQFLFEYFSETQRNKGNFPGRFSGRQFSNSRSEMNVSTLELGDSALYLCASSQQPGLNTEAFFGQGTRLTVV.

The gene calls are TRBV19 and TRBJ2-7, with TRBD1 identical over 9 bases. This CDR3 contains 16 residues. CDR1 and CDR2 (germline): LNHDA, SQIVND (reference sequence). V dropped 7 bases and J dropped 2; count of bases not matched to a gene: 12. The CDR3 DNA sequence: TGTGCCAGTAAGAGGACAGGGGTCCTCGAACCCTACGAGCAGTACTTC. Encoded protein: CASKRTGVLEPYEQYF. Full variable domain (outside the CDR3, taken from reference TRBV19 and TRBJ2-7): DGGITQSPKYLFRKEGQNVTLSCEQNLNHDAMYWYRQDPGQGLRLIYYSQIVNDFQKGDIAEGYSVSREKKESFPLTVTSAQKNPTAFYLCASKRTGVLEPYEQYFGPGTRLTVT.

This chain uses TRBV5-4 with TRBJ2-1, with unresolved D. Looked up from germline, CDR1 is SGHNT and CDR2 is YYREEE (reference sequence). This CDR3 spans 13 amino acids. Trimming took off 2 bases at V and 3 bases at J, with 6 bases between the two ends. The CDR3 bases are TGTGCCAGCAGCTTTATTAGCTACAATGAGCAGTTCTTC. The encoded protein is CASSFISYNEQFF.

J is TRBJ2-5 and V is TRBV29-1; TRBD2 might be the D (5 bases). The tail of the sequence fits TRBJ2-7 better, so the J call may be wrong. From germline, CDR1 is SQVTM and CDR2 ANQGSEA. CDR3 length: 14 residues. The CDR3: CSVEGAGDLDEQYF. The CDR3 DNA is TGCAGCGTTGAAGGGGCCGGGGATTTAGACGAGCAGTACTTC.

CDR3 nucleotides: TGTGCCAGTACCATGAACACCTCTAATTCACCCCTCCACTTT. It translates to CASTMNTSNSPLHF. The chain recombines TRBV19 with TRBJ1-6; no firm D call. The V end was cut by 7 bases, the J end by 6 bases, with 13 bases between. This CDR3 comprises 14 residues. CDR1 and CDR2 (germline): LNHDA, SQIVND (reference sequence).

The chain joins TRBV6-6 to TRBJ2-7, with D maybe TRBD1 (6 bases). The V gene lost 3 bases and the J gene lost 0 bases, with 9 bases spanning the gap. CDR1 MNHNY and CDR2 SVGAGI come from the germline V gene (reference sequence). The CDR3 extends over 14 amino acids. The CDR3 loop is CASSYQGSSYEQYF. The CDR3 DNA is TGTGCCAGCAGTTATCAGGGGAGCTCCTACGAGCAGTACTTC.

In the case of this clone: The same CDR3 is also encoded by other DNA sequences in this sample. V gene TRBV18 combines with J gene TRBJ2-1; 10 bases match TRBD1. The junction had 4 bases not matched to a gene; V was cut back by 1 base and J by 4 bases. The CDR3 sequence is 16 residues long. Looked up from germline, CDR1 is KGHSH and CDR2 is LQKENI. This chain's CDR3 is CASSPQTGGRYNEQFF. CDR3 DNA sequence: TGTGCCAGCTCACCACAGACAGGGGGCAGATACAATGAGCAGTTCTTC. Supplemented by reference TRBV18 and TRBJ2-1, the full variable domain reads NAGVMQNPRHLVRRRGQEARLRCSPMKGHSHVYWYRQLPEEGLKFMVYLQKENIIDESGMPKERFSAEFPKEGPSILRIQQVVRGDSAAYFCASSPQTGGRYNEQFFGPGTRLTVL.

CDR3 nucleotides: TGTGCCAGCATCCAAGACAGGGCCGGATCACGCCAAGAGACCCAGTACTTC. It translates to CASIQDRAGSRQETQYF. The chain joins TRBV5-5 to TRBJ2-5, with 7 bases identical to TRBD1. CDR1 SGHKS and CDR2 YYEKEE come from the germline V gene (reference sequence). J was trimmed by 1 base and V by 6 bases; bases with no gene match: 15. CDR3 length: 17 residues. Full variable domain (outside the CDR3, taken from reference TRBV5-5 and TRBJ2-5): DAGVTQSPTHLIKTRGQQVTLRCSPISGHKSVSWYQQVLGQGPQFIFQYYEKEERGRGNFPDRFSARQFPNYSSELNVNALLLGDSALYLCASIQDRAGSRQETQYFGPGTRLLVL.

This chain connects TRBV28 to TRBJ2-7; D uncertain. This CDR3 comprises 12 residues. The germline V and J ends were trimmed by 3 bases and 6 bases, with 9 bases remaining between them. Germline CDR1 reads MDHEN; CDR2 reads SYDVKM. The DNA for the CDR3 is TGTGCCAGCAGTTTTGAGGCCCCCGAGCAGTACTTC. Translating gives CASSFEAPEQYF.

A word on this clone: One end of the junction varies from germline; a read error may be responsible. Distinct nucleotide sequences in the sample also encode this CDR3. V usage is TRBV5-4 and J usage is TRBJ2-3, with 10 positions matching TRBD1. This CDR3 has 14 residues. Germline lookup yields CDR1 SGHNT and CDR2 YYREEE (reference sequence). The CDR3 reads CASSDRGHTDTQYF. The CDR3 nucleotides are TGTGCCAGCTCAGACAGGGGGCACACAGATACACAGTATTTT. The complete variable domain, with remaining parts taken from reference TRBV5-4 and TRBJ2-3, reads ETGVTQSPTHLIKTRGQQVTLRCSSQSGHNTVSWYQQALGQGPQFIFQYYREEENGRGNFPPRFSGLQFPNYSSELNVNALELDDSALYLCASSDRGHTDTQYFGPGTRLTVL.

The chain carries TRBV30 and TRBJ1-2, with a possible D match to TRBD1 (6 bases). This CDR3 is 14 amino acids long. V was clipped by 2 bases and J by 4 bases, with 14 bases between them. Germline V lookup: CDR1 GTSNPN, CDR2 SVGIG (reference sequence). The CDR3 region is CAWSKTGPGYGYTF. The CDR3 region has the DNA TGTGCCTGGAGTAAGACAGGCCCGGGCTATGGCTACACCTTC. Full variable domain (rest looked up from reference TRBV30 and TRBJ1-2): SQTIHQWPATLVQPVGSPLSLECTVEGTSNPNLYWYRQAAGRGLQLLFYSVGIGQISSEVPQNLSASRPQDRQFILSSKKLLLSDSGFYLCAWSKTGPGYGYTFGSGTRLTVV.

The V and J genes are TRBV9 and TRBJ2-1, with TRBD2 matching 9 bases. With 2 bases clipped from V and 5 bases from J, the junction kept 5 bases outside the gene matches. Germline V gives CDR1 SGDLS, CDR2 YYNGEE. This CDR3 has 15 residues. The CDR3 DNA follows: TGTGCCAGCAGCGTGACTAGCGGAGAGAACAATGAGCAGTTCTTC. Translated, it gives CASSVTSGENNEQFF. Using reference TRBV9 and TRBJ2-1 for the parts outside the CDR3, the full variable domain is DSGVTQTPKHLITATGQRVTLRCSPRSGDLSVYWYQQSLDQGLQFLIQYYNGEERAKGNILERFSAQQFPDLHSELNLSSLELGDSALYFCASSVTSGENNEQFFGPGTRLTVL.

CDR3 residues: CASTLNTEAFF. CDR3 nucleotide sequence: TGTGCCAGCACCCTCAACACTGAAGCTTTCTTT. V and J are TRBV25-1 and TRBJ1-1; D call uncertain. The germline CDR1 and CDR2 sequences are MGHDK and SYGVNS. CDR3 length: 11 residues. The V end was cut by 7 bases, the J end by 2 bases, with 5 bases between.

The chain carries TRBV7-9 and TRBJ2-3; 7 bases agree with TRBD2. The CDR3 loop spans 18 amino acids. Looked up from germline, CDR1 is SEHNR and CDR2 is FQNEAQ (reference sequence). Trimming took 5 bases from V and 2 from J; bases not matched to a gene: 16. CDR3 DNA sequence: TGTGCCAGCAGCCCCTTGGGGGGGGTTACGTGGCACACAGATACGCAGTATTTT. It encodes CASSPLGGVTWHTDTQYF.

CDR3 sequence: CASSYRGSYEQYF. As DNA, the CDR3 is TGTGCCAGCAGCTATAGGGGCTCCTACGAGCAGTACTTC. This chain uses TRBV28 with TRBJ2-7; D perhaps matches TRBD1 (5 bases). The CDR3 extends over 13 amino acids. Looked up from germline, CDR1 is MDHEN and CDR2 is SYDVKM. Trimming took 6 bases from V and 0 from J, leaving 9 bases between them.

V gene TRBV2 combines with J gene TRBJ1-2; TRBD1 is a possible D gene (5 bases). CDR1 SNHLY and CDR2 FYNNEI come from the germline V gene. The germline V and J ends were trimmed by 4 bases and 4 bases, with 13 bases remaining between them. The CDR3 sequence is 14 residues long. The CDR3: CASSGGGGTYGYTF. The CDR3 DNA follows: TGTGCCAGCAGTGGTGGGGGGGGAACCTATGGCTACACCTTC.